This passage covers 20 T cell receptor beta chains from one sample sequenced in a study of blood T cell repertoires in COVID-19. Profiled with immunoSEQ multiplex PCR; TCRdb holds only in-frame clones, not every one. The sample has around 220,000 clones, 87% seen once; the top ten hold 1.9%. Input material: peripheral blood. Receptors were obtained from a man aged 35-49 years with active or convalescent COVID-19.

V and J are TRBV2 and TRBJ1-1; a weak D match, TRBD1 (5 bases). The germline V gene encodes CDR1 SNHLY and CDR2 FYNNEI. Trimming removed 7 bases at V and 10 bases at J, with 16 bases between. The CDR3 has 12 amino acids. The CDR3 loop reads CASTTSGRGAFF. Here the CDR3 DNA reads TGTGCCAGCACCACTTCTGGGAGGGGAGCTTTCTTT. Drawing the rest from reference TRBV2 and TRBJ1-1, the complete variable domain is EPEVTQTPSHQVTQMGQEVILRCVPISNHLYFYWYRQILGQKVEFLVSFYNNEISEKSEIFDDQFSVERPDGSNFTLKIRSTKLEDSAMYFCASTTSGRGAFFGQGTRLTVV.

This clone was seen once. The chain joins TRBV7-8 to TRBJ2-1, with TRBD2 matching over 10 bases. V shed 0 bases, J shed 6 bases, and the junction held 5 bases outside the gene matches. Germline CDR1 is SGHVS and CDR2 is FQNEAQ. The CDR3 contains 16 residues. The CDR3 DNA sequence: TGTGCCAGCAGCTTAGCCCTAGCGGGAGCCCGCAATGAGCAGTTCTTC. Amino acids: CASSLALAGARNEQFF.

Details on this clone: The sample carries other DNA sequences with the same CDR3. V usage is TRBV7-9 and J usage is TRBJ1-2, with TRBD1 as a possible D gene (5 bases). Germline loops: CDR1 SEHNR, CDR2 FQNEAQ (reference sequence). The CDR3 is 14 residues long. V gave up 1 base and J gave up 0 bases, with 6 bases separating them. The CDR3 sequence is CASSLGQTNYGYTF. CDR3 DNA sequence: TGTGCCAGCAGCTTAGGACAGACTAACTATGGCTACACCTTC.

The chain carries TRBV10-2 and TRBJ2-7; 7 bases line up with TRBD1. V was pared by 6 bases and J by 4 bases, with 6 bases of the junction left unmatched. The CDR3 extends over 13 amino acids. Germline lookup yields CDR1 WSHSY and CDR2 SAAADI. CDR3 region: CASSLGQEYEQYF. The CDR3 nucleotides read TGCGCCAGCAGCCTCGGACAGGAGTACGAGCAGTACTTC.

In DNA form, the CDR3 reads TGTGCCAGCCCCGGAGATAGGTTGGCCGACGGCCGCTATGGCTACACCTTC. Protein product: CASPGDRLADGRYGYTF. The chain recombines TRBV28 with TRBJ1-2; the D is unclear. Trimming cost V 8 bases and J 4 bases, with 26 bases left between them. This CDR3 has 17 residues. Germline CDR1 is MDHEN and CDR2 is SYDVKM.

The J gene is TRBJ1-1, the V gene TRBV10-3; tentatively, D is TRBD1 (5 bases). CDR1 is ENHRY and CDR2 is SYGVKD in the germline V gene. The CDR3 sequence is 14 residues long. The V end lost 6 bases, the J end lost 3 bases, and 14 bases lay between the germline ends. As DNA, the CDR3 is TGTGCCATCAGGGTTGGGGGGGTCTACACTGAAGCTTTCTTT. Protein sequence: CAIRVGGVYTEAFF.

V is TRBV7-3 and J is TRBJ2-7, with D possibly being TRBD1 (6 bases). V was pared by 5 bases and J by 2 bases, with 13 bases between. The CDR3 extends over 14 amino acids. Germline CDR1 reads SGHTA; CDR2 reads FQGTGA. The CDR3 DNA sequence: TGTGCCAGCAGCGATCCGGGACATCCCTACGAGCAGTACTTC. It codes for CASSDPGHPYEQYF.

This clone was picked up one time. The chain recombines TRBV7-9 with TRBJ1-2; 8 nucleotides match TRBD1. CDR3 length: 17 amino acids. Germline CDR1 and CDR2: SEHNR and FQNEAQ (reference sequence). The J segment lost 1 base and the V segment lost 5 bases, leaving 12 bases of the junction unmatched. CDR3 sequence reads: CASSPPRTGSFNYGYTF. The CDR3 DNA sequence: TGTGCCAGCAGCCCCCCCAGGACAGGGAGCTTTAACTATGGCTACACCTTC.

J is TRBJ1-1 and V is TRBV5-8; perhaps TRBD1 as D (5 bases). V was pared by 3 bases and J by 1 base, with 16 bases between. Germline values: CDR1 SGHTS, CDR2 YDEGEE. The CDR3 has 16 residues. CDR3: CASSYYRNLRNTEAFF. In DNA, the CDR3 is TGTGCCAGCAGCTACTACAGGAACCTTAGGAACACTGAAGCTTTCTTT. Full variable domain (missing parts from reference TRBV5-8 and TRBJ1-1): EAGVTQSPTHLIKTRGQQATLRCSPISGHTSVYWYQQALGLGLQFLLWYDEGEERNRGNFPPRFSGRQFPNYSSELNVNALELEDSALYLCASSYYRNLRNTEAFFGQGTRLTVV.

This chain links TRBV9 with TRBJ1-1, with D perhaps matching TRBD1 (5 bases). The CDR3 consists of 14 residues. The germline V and J ends were trimmed by 0 bases and 3 bases, with 9 bases remaining between them. Germline CDR1 SGDLS, CDR2 YYNGEE. CDR3 protein: CASSVGGEDTEAFF. In DNA, the CDR3 is TGTGCCAGCAGCGTAGGAGGGGAGGACACTGAAGCTTTCTTT.

The chain links TRBV5-1 to TRBJ2-3, with TRBD2 as a possible D gene (6 bases). The germline V gene has CDR1 SGHRS and CDR2 YFSETQ. The CDR3 is 14 amino acids. The ends were cut back, 3 bases at V and 5 bases at J, with 13 bases in the middle. The CDR3 is CASSSGTVLDTQYF. DNA for the CDR3: TGCGCCAGCAGCTCCGGGACTGTTTTAGATACGCAGTATTTT.

V usage is TRBV19 and J usage is TRBJ1-5; D might be TRBD1 (5 bases). This CDR3 is built from 17 residues. Trimming stripped 7 bases from V and 5 bases from J, with 24 bases between. Germline V gives CDR1 LNHDA, CDR2 SQIVND (reference sequence). CDR3 protein: CASKTGPRGSIHQPQHF. The CDR3 coding sequence is TGTGCCAGTAAAACGGGCCCACGGGGGTCCATCCATCAGCCCCAGCATTTT.

The table lists this clone with a count of one. The V and J genes are TRBV5-1 and TRBJ1-1, with TRBD1 identical over 11 bases. Germline CDR1 is SGHRS and CDR2 is YFSETQ. Losses at the gene ends were 2 bases for V and 2 bases for J; bases not matched to a gene: 5. The CDR3 consists of 16 residues. CDR3 coding DNA: TGCGCCAGCAGCTTTAGGACAGGGGGCGTAAACACTGAAGCTTTCTTT. This encodes CASSFRTGGVNTEAFF.

This clone occurred once. This chain links TRBV5-4 with TRBJ2-7; a weak D match, TRBD1 (5 bases). In germline, CDR1 is SGHNT, CDR2 YYREEE (reference sequence). The CDR3 is 15 residues long. Trimming cost V 4 bases and J 2 bases, with 16 bases left between them. The CDR3 coding sequence is TGTGCCAGCAGCCCTCAGGGCGCCCTAACCTACGAGCAGTACTTC. Its protein is CASSPQGALTYEQYF.

This clone was seen a single time. This sequence joins TRBV4-2 and TRBJ1-6, with 7 positions matching TRBD1. The CDR3 spans 16 residues. In germline, CDR1 is LGHNA, CDR2 YNFKEQ. V was clipped by 2 bases and J by 5 bases; unmatched bases: 6. The CDR3 sequence: CASSQQGTEDNSPLHF. The CDR3 nucleotides are TGTGCCAGCAGCCAACAGGGGACAGAGGATAATTCACCCCTCCACTTT.

V usage is TRBV7-3 and J usage is TRBJ1-5, with D unresolved. The germline V and J ends were trimmed by 5 bases and 2 bases, with 16 bases remaining between them. Germline assignment: CDR1 SGHTA and CDR2 FQGTGA. This CDR3 has 16 amino acids. CDR3 sequence: CASSPRVGAGNQPQHF. The CDR3 DNA follows: TGTGCCAGCAGCCCCCGCGTTGGAGCGGGCAATCAGCCCCAGCATTTT.

The genes are TRBV9 and TRBJ1-1, with no clear D. Trimming stripped 0 bases from V and 4 bases from J, with 7 bases between. The germline CDR1 and CDR2 sequences are SGDLS and YYNGEE. The CDR3 extends over 13 amino acids. CDR3 nucleotides: TGTGCCAGCAGCGTAGACCCGGTCACTGAAGCTTTCTTT. Translated, it gives CASSVDPVTEAFF.

The chain couples TRBV6-5 to TRBJ2-7; TRBD1 is a possible D gene (6 bases). The V end was cut by 6 bases, the J end by 1 base, with 10 bases between. Germline CDR1 MNHEY, CDR2 SVGAGI. The CDR3 extends over 13 amino acids. CDR3 region: CASRVTGSYEQYF. The CDR3 coding sequence is TGTGCCAGCAGGGTTACAGGGTCCTACGAGCAGTACTTC.

The gene calls are TRBV7-9 and TRBJ2-7; TRBD1 agrees at 7 bases. The CDR3 length is 12 residues. Unmatched junction bases numbered 7, after V lost 5 bases and J lost 9 bases. Germline assignment: CDR1 SEHNR and CDR2 FQNEAQ (reference sequence). CDR3 residues: CASSAGDSRQYF. CDR3 DNA: TGTGCCAGCAGCGCAGGGGACAGCCGGCAGTACTTC. Drawing the rest from reference TRBV7-9 and TRBJ2-7, the complete variable domain is DTGVSQNPRHKITKRGQNVTFRCDPISEHNRLYWYRQTLGQGPEFLTYFQNEAQLEKSRLLSDRFSAERPKGSFSTLEIQRTEQGDSAMYLCASSAGDSRQYFGPGTRLTVT.

This chain uses TRBV29-1 with TRBJ1-2; 8 bases align to TRBD1. V trimming: 1 base; J trimming: 5 bases; junction bases outside the gene matches: 3. Germline V gene lookup returns CDR1 SQVTM and CDR2 ANQGSEA. This CDR3 has 13 amino acids. In DNA, the CDR3 is TGCAGCGTTGAAGGGCAGGGGGCGTATGGCTACACCTTC. Translated, it gives CSVEGQGAYGYTF.